One and the same sample provided the 25 T cell receptor beta chains below, sequenced in a study of PD-L1 blockade in urothelial cancer. Here immunoSEQ multiplex PCR was the method, and the copy in TCRdb shows in-frame clones only, minus some. The sample lists tens of thousands of clones; around 34% were seen once. The sequencing used tumor tissue, collected before atezolizumab (anti-PD-L1) treatment. These receptors all stem from a man in his fifties or sixties with urothelial cancer.

V usage is TRBV19 and J usage is TRBJ2-1, with 13 nucleotides matching TRBD2. The CDR3 sequence is 15 residues long. From germline, CDR1 is LNHDA and CDR2 SQIVND (reference sequence). V lost 5 bases to trimming and J lost 7 bases; unmatched junction nucleotides: 5. The CDR3 DNA reads as TGTGCCAGTAGTCCCTCGGGACTAGCGGGGAATGAGCAGTTCTTC. Translated, it gives CASSPSGLAGNEQFF.

The genes are TRBV11-3 and TRBJ2-1; D might be TRBD1 (5 bases). The germline gives CDR1 SGHNT, CDR2 YENEEA. The V gene lost 0 bases and the J gene lost 2 bases, with 17 bases spanning the gap. The CDR3 has 18 residues. The CDR3 DNA is TGTGCCAGCAGCTTAGATGGGGCATATGTCGGCACCTACAATGAGCAGTTCTTC. Its translation: CASSLDGAYVGTYNEQFF.

This clone was picked up a small number of times. V is TRBV28 and J is TRBJ2-5; weak D call: TRBD2 (6 bases). The CDR3 has 13 amino acids. Trimming took off 7 bases at V and 3 bases at J, with 12 bases between the two ends. Germline assignment: CDR1 MDHEN and CDR2 SYDVKM. The chain's CDR3 is CASMNGGEETQYF. CDR3 coding DNA: TGTGCCAGCATGAACGGAGGGGAAGAGACCCAGTACTTC.

This chain connects TRBV19 to TRBJ1-5; 10 bases map to TRBD1. Germline loops: CDR1 LNHDA, CDR2 SQIVND (reference sequence). The CDR3 is 13 amino acids. V dropped 11 bases and J dropped 3; count of bases not matched to a gene: 4. The chain's CDR3 is CAGGQGINQPQHF. The CDR3, as DNA: TGTGCCGGGGGACAGGGGATCAATCAGCCCCAGCATTTT.

This clone has a handful of counts. The J gene is TRBJ1-3, the V gene TRBV23-1, with 8 bases lining up with TRBD1. TRBV23-1 is identified as an open reading frame with a role that is uncertain. Trimming cost V 6 bases and J 4 bases; bases outside gene matches: 5. CDR3 length equals 14 residues. CDR3 sequence (DNA): TGCGCCAGCAGCCCGGGGGACAGGGGAAACACCATATATTTT. The encoded protein is CASSPGDRGNTIYF.

This rearrangement joins TRBV18 to TRBJ1-2; D is uncertain. The germline V gene has CDR1 KGHSH and CDR2 LQKENI. This CDR3 comprises 13 residues. Deletions cut 5 bases from V and 8 bases from J, with 15 bases between. The CDR3 DNA is TGTGCCAGCTCAGCAGGAGAGACTTTCGGCTACACCTTC. It yields the protein CASSAGETFGYTF. Using reference TRBV18 and TRBJ1-2 for the parts outside the CDR3, the full variable domain is NAGVMQNPRHLVRRRGQEARLRCSPMKGHSHVYWYRQLPEEGLKFMVYLQKENIIDESGMPKERFSAEFPKEGPSILRIQQVVRGDSAAYFCASSAGETFGYTFGSGTRLTVV.

This clone appeared a few times. This chain joins TRBV29-1 and TRBJ1-1, with TRBD1 matching 10 bases. V shed 3 bases and J 0 bases; nucleotides not matched to a gene: 4. The CDR3 spans 15 residues. Per the germline V gene, CDR1 is SQVTM and CDR2 is ANQGSEA. The DNA of the CDR3 is TGCAGCGTTGATGAGACAGGGGGCATGAACACTGAAGCTTTCTTT. Translating it yields CSVDETGGMNTEAFF. Variable domain in full (rest from reference TRBV29-1 and TRBJ1-1): SAVISQKPSRDICQRGTSLTIQCQVDSQVTMMFWYRQQPGQSLTLIATANQGSEATYESGFVIDKFPISRPNLTFSTLTVSNMSPEDSSIYLCSVDETGGMNTEAFFGQGTRLTVV.

This clone turned up a few times. This sequence joins TRBV28 and TRBJ2-2, with 7 bases lining up with TRBD1. In germline, CDR1 is MDHEN, CDR2 SYDVKM. The CDR3 contains 15 residues. After removal of 7 bases from V and 1 base from J, the junction contained 6 bases not matched to a gene. The CDR3 sequence: CASTPDRLNTGELFF. The DNA for the CDR3 is TGTGCCAGCACCCCGGACAGGTTGAACACCGGGGAGCTGTTTTTT.

The V call is TRBV18, the J call TRBJ2-1; TRBD2 matches at 12 bases. With 5 bases clipped from V and 7 bases from J, the junction kept 3 bases outside the gene matches. Per germline, CDR1 KGHSH and CDR2 LQKENI. CDR3 length: 14 residues. The CDR3 bases are TGTGCCAGCTCAGGACTAGCGGGGAGGAATGAGCAGTTCTTC. Translated, it gives CASSGLAGRNEQFF.

This clone was detected only once. The V call is TRBV28, the J call TRBJ2-1; D may be TRBD2 (6 bases). This CDR3 has 14 residues. From germline, CDR1 is MDHEN and CDR2 SYDVKM. V lost 2 bases to trimming and J lost 8 bases, with 13 bases between them. The CDR3 DNA follows: TGTGCCAGCAGTTTAACGGAGGGTTACCATGAGCAGTTCTTC. This encodes CASSLTEGYHEQFF.

The J gene is TRBJ2-7, the V gene TRBV19, with 10 bases lining up with TRBD1. There are 16 residues in the CDR3. V lost 5 bases and J lost 3; bases outside the gene matches: 10. CDR1 is LNHDA, CDR2 SQIVND, per germline (reference sequence). The chain's CDR3 is CASSPLRQGAGYEQYF. The CDR3 DNA reads as TGTGCCAGTAGTCCTCTCCGACAGGGGGCGGGCTACGAGCAGTACTTC.

This clone was seen only a few times. The chain is built from TRBV1 and TRBJ1-2. TRBV1 is described as a pseudogene. CDR3 length equals 15 residues. The CDR3 DNA reads TGCGCCAGCAGCCAAGGGGATTTAGGGAACTATGGCTACACCTTC. This sequence encodes CASSQGDLGNYGYTF.

This clone was seen a handful of times. Within the sample, other DNA sequences also encode this same CDR3. The chain couples TRBV6-8 to TRBJ2-7; a possible D gene is TRBD2 (6 bases). Germline V gene lookup returns CDR1 MNHGY and CDR2 SAAAGT. Trimming stripped 2 bases from V and 0 bases from J, with 8 bases between. CDR3 length: 14 residues. The CDR3 loop reads CASSYGGNSYEQYF. The DNA for the CDR3 is TGTGCCAGCAGTTACGGCGGGAACTCCTACGAGCAGTACTTC.

V usage is TRBV11-1 and J usage is TRBJ2-5, with D perhaps TRBD1 or TRBD2 (5 bases each). The CDR3 runs to 14 residues. From germline, CDR1 is SGHAT and CDR2 FQDESV (reference sequence). V was cut by 3 bases and J by 1 base, with 9 bases left in between. The CDR3 DNA reads as TGTGCCAGCAGCTTGACGGGACGCCAAGAGACCCAGTACTTC. It yields the protein CASSLTGRQETQYF.

This clone was recorded a few times. The chain combines TRBV9 with TRBJ1-4; TRBD1 is a possible D gene (5 bases). In germline, CDR1 is SGDLS, CDR2 YYNGEE. Trimming pared 5 bases from V and 4 bases from J, leaving 9 bases between. The CDR3 totals 13 residues. CDR3 sequence (DNA): TGTGCCAGCAGTGGACAAAGTAATGAAAAACTGTTTTTT. This gives the protein CASSGQSNEKLFF. The whole variable domain, remainder taken from reference TRBV9 and TRBJ1-4, is DSGVTQTPKHLITATGQRVTLRCSPRSGDLSVYWYQQSLDQGLQFLIQYYNGEERAKGNILERFSAQQFPDLHSELNLSSLELGDSALYFCASSGQSNEKLFFGSGTQLSVL.

This clone was picked up a small number of times. This sequence joins TRBV6-8 and TRBJ2-1; 7 bases map to TRBD2. The V gene end was trimmed by 8 bases and the J gene end by 7 bases; junction bases not matched to a gene: 11. This CDR3 contains 14 residues. Germline V CDR1 and CDR2: MNHGY, SAAAGT. CDR3 residues: CASAPVREGNEQFF. The DNA for the CDR3 is TGTGCCAGCGCCCCGGTCAGGGAGGGGAATGAGCAGTTCTTC.

The rearrangement uses TRBV19 and TRBJ2-6; D is ambiguous. The length of the CDR3 is 14 residues. Trimming took 4 bases from V and 3 from J, leaving 7 bases between them. The germline CDR1 and CDR2 sequences are LNHDA and SQIVND (reference sequence). The CDR3 region is CASSTGFGANVLTF. The CDR3 region has the DNA TGTGCCAGTAGTACAGGTTTTGGGGCCAACGTCCTGACTTTC.

The gene calls are TRBV15 and TRBJ1-3; no reliable D call. The germline V gene has CDR1 LNHNV and CDR2 YYDKDF (reference sequence). Trimming took 5 bases from V and 0 from J, leaving 14 bases between them. The CDR3 runs to 16 residues. The CDR3 DNA is TGTGCCACCAGCCAAGGCCCGGCCGGCTCTGGAAACACCATATATTTT. This gives the protein CATSQGPAGSGNTIYF.

For the CDR3, the DNA is TGTGCCAGCAGCACCCAGACCCCCGGGGGGGCCACCACCGGGGAGCTGTTTTTT. Its protein product is CASSTQTPGGATTGELFF. This sequence joins TRBV9 and TRBJ2-2; 8 nucleotides agree with TRBD2. CDR1 and CDR2 from the germline V gene are SGDLS and YYNGEE. Trimming removed 4 bases from V and 4 bases from J; junction bases left unmatched: 15. There are 18 residues in the CDR3. The variable domain in full, completed from reference TRBV9 and TRBJ2-2, reads DSGVTQTPKHLITATGQRVTLRCSPRSGDLSVYWYQQSLDQGLQFLIQYYNGEERAKGNILERFSAQQFPDLHSELNLSSLELGDSALYFCASSTQTPGGATTGELFFGEGSRLTVL.

This clone was picked up a small number of times. CDR3 sequence reads: CASSPLRSYNQPQHF. The CDR3 DNA reads TGTGCCAGCAGTCCCCTTCGGAGTTACAATCAGCCCCAGCATTTT. V is TRBV2 and J is TRBJ1-5; no firm D call. The CDR3 consists of 15 residues. Germline V gene data show CDR1 as SNHLY and CDR2 as FYNNEI. V was trimmed by 5 bases and J by 3 bases, leaving 14 bases between them. Combining the CDR3 with reference TRBV2 and TRBJ1-5 gives the whole variable domain EPEVTQTPSHQVTQMGQEVILRCVPISNHLYFYWYRQILGQKVEFLVSFYNNEISEKSEIFDDQFSVERPDGSNFTLKIRSTKLEDSAMYFCASSPLRSYNQPQHFGDGTRLSIL.

The V and J genes are TRBV28 and TRBJ2-5; 10 positions match TRBD2. This CDR3 region has 15 residues. The ends lost 6 bases at V and 0 bases at J; junction bases unmatched: 4. Germline V lookup: CDR1 MDHEN, CDR2 SYDVKM. Here the CDR3 reads CASRWTSGYQETQYF. For the CDR3, the DNA is TGTGCCAGCAGATGGACTAGCGGATACCAAGAGACCCAGTACTTC.

The chain joins TRBV30 to TRBJ2-3; D gene unclear. V was shortened by 0 bases and J by 8 bases, with 18 bases between the two germline ends. The CDR3 contains 15 residues. Germline CDR1 GTSNPN, CDR2 SVGIG (reference sequence). CDR3 nucleotides: TGTGCCTGGAGTGTACCTGGGCTTTGGCTCGTTACGCAGTATTTT. This codes for CAWSVPGLWLVTQYF.

The CDR3 nucleotides are TGTGCCAGCAGTTTGGTCGGGGCTAACTATGGCTACACCTTC. Its protein product is CASSLVGANYGYTF. The chain is built from TRBV28 and TRBJ1-2; no definite D call. The CDR3 runs to 14 residues. Germline lookup yields CDR1 MDHEN and CDR2 SYDVKM. V lost 3 bases, J lost 0 bases, and 8 bases lay in between.

The rearrangement uses TRBV12-5 and TRBJ1-2; possibly TRBD1 for D (5 bases). The CDR3 consists of 12 residues. V lost 6 bases and J lost 2, with 7 bases in between. Germline values: CDR1 LGHNT, CDR2 FRNRAP. CDR3 nucleotides: TGTGCTAGTGGCAGGGACAACTATGGCTACACCTTC. Translated, it gives CASGRDNYGYTF.

The CDR3 nucleotides read TGCGCCAGCTCAACGACAGGGGCTCCGAACACTGAAGCTTTCTTT. Translated, it gives CASSTTGAPNTEAFF. This chain links TRBV5-1 with TRBJ1-1, with 8 bases matching TRBD1. Germline loops: CDR1 SGHRS, CDR2 YFSETQ. J gave up 1 base and V 7 bases, and 9 bases lay outside the gene matches. CDR3 length equals 15 residues.